The clone carrying this T cell receptor (beta chain) was detected a few times. Antigen specificity is unknown. These data belong to a study of T cells in Graves' hyperthyroidism and ophthalmopathy. Study-level findings and limits: Ophthalmopathy cases were set apart from stable hyperthyroidism by a 13 V-J model.

Amplified TCR beta CDR3 regions came from RNA transcripts. Using the HTBI primer set, a first-round RT-PCR was run on the TCR CDR3. Each CDR3 protein gets one entry after TCRdb re-called the multiplex PCR reads with MiXCR. The table has some 510,000 distinct CDR3 sequences, less than 25% seen once. Germline V gene sequence: CDR1 MNHNS, CDR2 SASEGT. V was trimmed by 7 bases and J by 2 bases, leaving 12 bases between them. CDR3 length: 14 residues. Pregnant or lactating patients were excluded, as were those with uncontrolled infection or other autoimmune disease. The chain recombines TRBV6-1 with TRBJ1-3; no definite D call. The origin of this receptor is a young man with Graves' hyperthyroidism. Sequencing used blood. CDR3 residues: CASTRAVAGNTIYF. CDR3 nucleotides: TGTGCCAGCACGCGGGCCGTGGCTGGAAACACCATATATTTT.